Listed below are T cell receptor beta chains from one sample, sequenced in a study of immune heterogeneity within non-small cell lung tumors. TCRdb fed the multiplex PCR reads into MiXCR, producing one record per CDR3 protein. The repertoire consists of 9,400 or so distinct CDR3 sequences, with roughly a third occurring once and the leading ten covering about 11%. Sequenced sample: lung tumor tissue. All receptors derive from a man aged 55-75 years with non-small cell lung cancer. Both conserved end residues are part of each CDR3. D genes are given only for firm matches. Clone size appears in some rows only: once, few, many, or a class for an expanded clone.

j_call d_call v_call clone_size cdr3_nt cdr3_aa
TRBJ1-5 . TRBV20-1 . TGCAGTGCTCGCTACCTGGACAGAGAAAATCAGCCCCAGCATTTT CSARYLDRENQPQHF
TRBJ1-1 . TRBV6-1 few TGTGCCAGCAGGGGGGGGTTGGTTAGGAACACTGAAGCTTTCTTT CASRGGLVRNTEAFF
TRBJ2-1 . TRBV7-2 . TGTGCCAGCAGCTTAACAGGGTTGATTCCCTCCTACAATGAGCAGTTCTTC CASSLTGLIPSYNEQFF
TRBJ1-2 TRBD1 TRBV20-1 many TGCAGTGCTAGAGGAAGACAGGGTGGCTACACCTTC CSARGRQGGYTF
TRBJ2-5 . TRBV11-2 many TGTGCCAGCAGCTCTCGCCCGGGACTCCCTCAAGAGACCCAGTACTTC CASSSRPGLPQETQYF
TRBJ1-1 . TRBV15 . TGTGTCACCAGCAGAGATCAGGCGGACACTGAAGCTTTCTTT CVTSRDQADTEAFF
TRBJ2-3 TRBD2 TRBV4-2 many TGTGCCAGCAGCCAAGCCAGGAGACTAGCGGGCACAGATACGCAGTATTTT CASSQARRLAGTDTQYF
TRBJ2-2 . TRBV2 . TGTGCCCGCCTAGAAGGGGACACCGGGGAGCTGTTTTTT CARLEGDTGELFF
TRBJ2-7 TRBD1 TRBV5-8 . TGTGCCAGCAGCTTGGCAGGGGGCGCTTCCGAGCAGTACTTC CASSLAGGASEQYF
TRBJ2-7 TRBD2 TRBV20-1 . TGCAGTGCTAGGACTAGCGGGAGCTCCTACGAGCAGTACTTC CSARTSGSSYEQYF
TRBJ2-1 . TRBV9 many TGTGCCAGCAGCGTAGGTAGCGCCAATGAGCAGTTCTTC CASSVGSANEQFF
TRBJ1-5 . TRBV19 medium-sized TGTGCCAGTAGTATTGGGGGCAATCAGCCCCAGCATTTT CASSIGGNQPQHF
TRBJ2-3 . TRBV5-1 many TGCGCCAGCAGCTTGGCCTTGGGCACAGATACGCAGTATTTT CASSLALGTDTQYF
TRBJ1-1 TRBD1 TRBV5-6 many TGTGCCAGCAGCATACCGACAGGGGCAGTATTTGGGGGAGGGACTGAAGCTTTCTTT CASSIPTGAVFGGGTEAFF
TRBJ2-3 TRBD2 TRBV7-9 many TGTGCCAGCAGCTTAGGGGCGGGAGGAGGCACAGATACGCAGTATTTT CASSLGAGGGTDTQYF
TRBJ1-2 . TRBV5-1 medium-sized TGCGCCAGCAGCCCGGGAGGGGATAACTATGGCTACACCTTC CASSPGGDNYGYTF
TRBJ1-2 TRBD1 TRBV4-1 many TGCGCCAGCAGCCGCCACCTAGGACAGGCCGCGACCGGCTACACCTTC CASSRHLGQAATGYTF
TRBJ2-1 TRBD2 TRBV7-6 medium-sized TGTGCCAGCAGCTTAGCGGTAGCGGGAGTAGTTGGTGAGCAGTTCTTC CASSLAVAGVVGEQFF
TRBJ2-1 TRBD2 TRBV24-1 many TGTGCCACCAGTGACACTAGCGGACCTCACAATGAGCAGTTCTTC CATSDTSGPHNEQFF
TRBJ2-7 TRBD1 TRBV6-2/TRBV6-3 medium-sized TGTGCCAGCAGTCGAACCTCGGGACAGCTCCACTCCTACGAGCAGTACTTC CASSRTSGQLHSYEQYF
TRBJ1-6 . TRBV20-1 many TGCAGTGCTAGAGATGGTGGGAGGGGCAGCTCCTATAATTCACCCCTCCACTTT CSARDGGRGSSYNSPLHF
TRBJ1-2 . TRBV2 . TGTGCCAGCAGTGATCCAGGCGTAAACTATGGCTACACCTTC CASSDPGVNYGYTF
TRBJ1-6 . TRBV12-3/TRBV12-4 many TGTGCCAGCAGTTCTAGGGGGTCCTATAATTCACCCCTCCACTTT CASSSRGSYNSPLHF
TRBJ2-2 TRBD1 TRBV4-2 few TGTGCCAGCAGCGCCAAGGGGACAGGTAACACCGGGGAGCTGTTTTTT CASSAKGTGNTGELFF
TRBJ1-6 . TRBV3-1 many TGTGCCAGCAGTCGCCCGGGACAACTCAATTCACCCCTCCACTTT CASSRPGQLNSPLHF
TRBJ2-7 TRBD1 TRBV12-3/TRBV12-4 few TGTGCCAGCAGTTTCGCGGGACAGGGTTTTAAGTACTTC CASSFAGQGFKYF
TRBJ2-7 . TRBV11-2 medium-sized TGTGCCAGCAGCCTACAGGATTCGGAGCAGTACTTC CASSLQDSEQYF
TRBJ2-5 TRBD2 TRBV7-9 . TGTGCCAGCGGCCGGGGGCGGGAGGTCCAAGAGACCCAGTACTTC CASGRGREVQETQYF
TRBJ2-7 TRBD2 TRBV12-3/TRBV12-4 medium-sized TGTGCCAGCAGTCCCTTAGCGGGAGAGGCCTACGAGCAGTACTTC CASSPLAGEAYEQYF
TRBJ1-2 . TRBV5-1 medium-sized TGCGCCAGCAGCTTGGCCCTGGGGGAGCCCAACGGCTACACCTTC CASSLALGEPNGYTF
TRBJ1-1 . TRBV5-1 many TGCGCCAGCAGCAGCGGAGGGGGGCGGGAGAACACTGAAGCTTTCTTT CASSSGGGRENTEAFF
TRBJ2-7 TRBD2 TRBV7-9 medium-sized TGTGCCAGCAGCTTTACACTAGCGGGAGTGAACGAGCAGTACTTC CASSFTLAGVNEQYF
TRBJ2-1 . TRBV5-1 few TGCGCCAGCAGCTTGGGACTAGCCTACAATGAGCAGTTCTTC CASSLGLAYNEQFF
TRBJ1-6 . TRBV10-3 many TGTGCCATCAGTGACCTGCCGAGCAGGCTCCGTTATTCACCCCTCCACTTT CAISDLPSRLRYSPLHF
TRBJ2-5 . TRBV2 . TGTGCCAGCAGCGATACAGGTTCCGGGGAGACCCAGTACTTC CASSDTGSGETQYF
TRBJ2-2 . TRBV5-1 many TGCGCCAGCAGCCGTGACAGCCTGGCCGGGGAGCTGTTTTTT CASSRDSLAGELFF
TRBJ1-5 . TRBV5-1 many TGCGCCAGCAGCTTGGGAGACAGTCTCAATCAGCCCCAGCATTTT CASSLGDSLNQPQHF
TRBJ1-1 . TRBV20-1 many TGCAGTGCTAGAGATCCAAGGACTCCCACAGATGAAGCTTTCTTT CSARDPRTPTDEAFF
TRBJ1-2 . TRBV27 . TGTGCCAGCAGTTTACGCAAATTCAGTCGGGAAGGCTACACCTTC CASSLRKFSREGYTF
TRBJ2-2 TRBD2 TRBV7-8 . TGTGCCAGCAGCCAAGATTGGGGACTATCCAACACCGGGGAGCTGTTTTTT CASSQDWGLSNTGELFF
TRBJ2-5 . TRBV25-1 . TGTGCCAGCAGTGAGTACGGGGAAGAGACCCAGTACTTC CASSEYGEETQYF
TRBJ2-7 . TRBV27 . TGTGCCAGCAGCCGGTCCGTGGTCACCGGGGAGCAGTACTTC CASSRSVVTGEQYF
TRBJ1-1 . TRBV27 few TGTGCCAGCAGTTTAACCGGGGGCCCTGAAGCTTTCTTT CASSLTGGPEAFF
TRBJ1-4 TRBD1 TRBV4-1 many TGCGCCAGCAGCCCGACAGGGGGCAGTGAAAAACTGTTTTTT CASSPTGGSEKLFF
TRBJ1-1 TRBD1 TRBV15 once TGTGCCACCAGCAGTGGACCAGGGGGAGGTAACACTGAAGCTTTCTTT CATSSGPGGGNTEAFF
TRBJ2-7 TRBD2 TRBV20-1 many TGCAGTGCTAGAGTTCTTGGGACTAGCTCGGCGGGGGAGCAGTACTTC CSARVLGTSSAGEQYF
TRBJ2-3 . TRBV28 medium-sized TGTGCCAGCAGCACTAACAGGGTCACAGATACGCAGTATTTT CASSTNRVTDTQYF
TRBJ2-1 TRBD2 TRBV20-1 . TGCAGTGCTAGAGATATTAAGCGGGGGAGCTCCTACAATGAGCAGTTCTTC CSARDIKRGSSYNEQFF
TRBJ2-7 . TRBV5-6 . TGTGCCAGCAGCTTGGGCGGCAGGCTCCACGAGCAGTACTTC CASSLGGRLHEQYF
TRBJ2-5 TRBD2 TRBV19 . TGTGCCAGTAACCCTAGCGGGACCGAGACCCAGTACTTC CASNPSGTETQYF
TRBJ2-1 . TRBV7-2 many TGTGCCAGCAGCTTGCCGAACCACAATGAGCAGTTCTTC CASSLPNHNEQFF
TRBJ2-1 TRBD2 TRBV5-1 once TGCGCCAGCAGCTTGTTGGGGTTAGCGGGGTCCTACAATGAGCAGTTCTTC CASSLLGLAGSYNEQFF
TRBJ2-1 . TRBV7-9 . TGTGCCAGCAGCTTAGCACTAGGGAACAATGAGCAGTTCTTC CASSLALGNNEQFF
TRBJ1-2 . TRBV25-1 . TGTGCCGGCCCCTGGGCCAGTAACTATGGCTACACCTTC CAGPWASNYGYTF